The clone carrying this TCR beta chain was seen a single time. Sequenced by immunoSEQ multiplex PCR; TCRdb stores in-frame clones only, minus some. The sample yields about 180,000 clones, roughly 84% seen once. These data come from a study of blood T cell repertoires in COVID-19. The germline CDR1 and CDR2 sequences are MNHEY and SMNVEV (reference sequence). With 7 bases removed from V and 0 bases from J, the gap between germline ends came to 13 bases. The CDR3 length is 14 residues. The chain couples TRBV27 to TRBJ2-7; D possibly corresponds to TRBD2 (6 bases). The source of this sequence is a human donor in a cohort sampled during active COVID-19. The sequenced sample consisted of peripheral blood. The CDR3 here is CASTRGRDSYEQYF. CDR3 sequence (DNA): TGTGCCAGCACGAGAGGGCGGGACTCCTACGAGCAGTACTTC.